This TCR beta chain emerged from a study of blood T cell repertoires in COVID-19 (dated by TCRdb to the early 2020s). Looking at the study overall: Samples from collaborators originated in the United States, Italy and Spain and spanned both the acute and convalescent phases of COVID-19. The prospective study material was composed of cDNA or gDNA derived from T cells, B-cell-depleted T cells, or PBMCs. HLA class I and class II types, where available, came from metadata supplied by the sample provider rather than from assay-based typing. The repertoires were released in a freely available public database intended as a resource for research on the immune response to SARS-CoV-2. Samples came from the ongoing ImmuneRACE study (first 160 participants) plus 1,254 subjects from 6 global collaborators. The sample metadata nearly always contained a de-identified subject ID, COVID-19 status, age in years and sex. The dataset comprised deeply sampled blood TCRbeta repertoires from subjects exposed to, actively infected with, or recovered from COVID-19.

The CDR3 contains 13 residues, cysteine and phenylalanine counted. The kept DNA is CDR3 alone, 39 bases in frame from the first base. Trimming leaves V shorter by 5 bases and J shorter by 12 bases, with the junction holding 5 bases beyond the gene matches. According to the germline V gene, CDR1 reads SGHTA and CDR2 reads FQGNSA. Results and caveats for the whole study, not just this receptor: How much clinical and demographic metadata was included differed by source and by participant, and the metadata was provided uncurated.

Samples from volunteer blood donors who had recovered from COVID-19 were contributed by a second Seattle source. Collaborating institutions collected whole blood in K2EDTA tubes following their own protocols. For TCRbeta analysis, collaborators shipped samples as frozen whole blood, isolated PBMCs, or DNA extracted from either of those sample types. Details on this clone: It has no known antigen specificity. Per-nucleotide qualities are absent, and no much larger clonotype sits a single base away.

TCRbeta CDR3 regions were amplified from genomic DNA using the immunoSEQ Assay, a bias-controlled multiplex PCR. From the authors' description of their analysis: The number of nucleated cells in each sample was estimated by amplification of reference gene primers within the assay. To quantify the absolute abundance of each unique TCRbeta CDR3 rearrangement, sequence reads were collapsed and filtered. For each sample, productive Simpson clonality was calculated by taking the square root of Simpson's diversity index across productive rearrangements. TCRdb obtained this table from immuneACCESS and retained in-frame rearrangements with V and J assigned. These tables miss some clones; where compared with another copy, unresolved V genes account for less than half of the shortfall, and the remainder is unexplained. V and J calls and clone size are as listed in that table; D and trimming were resolved from the DNA. Counted in this sample were around 260,000 clones; 80% to 90% of them appeared once. The ten largest clones take up roughly 10% of the sample.

The sample taken for sequencing was peripheral blood. The sequence came from a woman aged 45-65 years who had recovered from COVID-19. The rearrangement combines TRBV7-2 with TRBJ1-6; TRBD1 aligns with 9 central bases. The CDR3 protein sequence reads: CASSRGQGLPLHF. The bases read TGTGCCAGCAGCCGGGGACAGGGCTTACCCCTCCACTTT. The variable domain in full, with residues beyond the CDR3 obtained from the reference TRBV7-2 and TRBJ1-6 genes, is GAGVSQSPSNKVTEKGKDVELRCDPISGHTALYWYRQSLGQGLEFLIYFQGNSAPDKSGLPSDRFSAERTGGSVSTLTIQRTQQEDSAVYLCASSRGQGLPLHFGNGTRLTVT.